The 11 T cell receptor beta chains listed next were all sequenced from one sample in a study of cytomegalovirus exposure and HLA in healthy donors. PCR amplification relied on 60 Vbeta primers (plus 13 Jbeta primers). Clones were read by immunoSEQ multiplex PCR, and TCRdb kept only the in-frame ones, dropping some. This table holds 200,000 or so clones, less than 90% found once. The sample taken for sequencing was PBMCs. Receptor source: a boy aged 5-17 years in good health and CMV-seronegative.

This sequence joins TRBV27 and TRBJ1-4; TRBD1 agrees at 9 bases. The ends lost 6 bases at V and 6 bases at J; junction bases unmatched: 5. The CDR3 has 14 amino acids. Germline V gives CDR1 MNHEY, CDR2 SMNVEV (reference sequence). The CDR3 sequence: CASSFRDRDEKLFF. CDR3 nucleotide sequence: TGTGCCAGCAGCTTCCGGGACAGGGATGAAAAACTGTTTTTT.

This sequence joins TRBV29-1 and TRBJ1-2; TRBD1 agrees at 8 bases. The germline V gene has CDR1 SQVTM and CDR2 ANQGSEA. V shed 0 bases, J shed 8 bases, and the junction held 2 bases outside the gene matches. CDR3 length: 12 amino acids. This chain's CDR3 is CSVEEQGGGYTF. As DNA, the CDR3 is TGCAGCGTTGAAGAACAGGGGGGAGGCTACACCTTC. Combining the CDR3 with reference TRBV29-1 and TRBJ1-2 gives the whole variable domain SAVISQKPSRDICQRGTSLTIQCQVDSQVTMMFWYRQQPGQSLTLIATANQGSEATYESGFVIDKFPISRPNLTFSTLTVSNMSPEDSSIYLCSVEEQGGGYTFGSGTRLTVV.

The gene calls are TRBV6-6 and TRBJ2-2; D call uncertain. Trimming took 7 bases from V and 0 from J, leaving 9 bases between them. The CDR3 extends over 14 amino acids. CDR1 is MNHNY, CDR2 SVGAGI, per germline (reference sequence). CDR3 sequence reads: CASTGPANTGELFF. The CDR3 DNA reads as TGTGCCAGCACAGGCCCAGCGAACACCGGGGAGCTGTTTTTT.

Many counts were recorded for this clone. This rearrangement joins TRBV6-1 to TRBJ1-6, with 10 bases aligning to TRBD1. The J segment lost 9 bases and the V segment lost 1 base, leaving 0 bases of the junction unmatched. The CDR3 is 14 amino acids. From germline, CDR1 is MNHNS and CDR2 SASEGT. The CDR3 protein is CASSEGTGGSPLHF. CDR3 DNA: TGTGCCAGCAGTGAAGGGACAGGGGGTTCACCCCTCCACTTT.

The rearrangement joins TRBV4-1 to TRBJ1-1, with a tentative D call TRBD1 (5 bases). Deletions cut 4 bases from V and 1 base from J, with 13 bases between. The germline V gene has CDR1 MGHRA and CDR2 YSYEKL. The CDR3 consists of 15 residues. The CDR3 sequence: CASSLPGHSNTEAFF. CDR3 nucleotide sequence: TGCGCCAGCAGCCTCCCCGGACACTCGAACACTGAAGCTTTCTTT.

The chain employs TRBV5-1 and TRBJ2-5; no clear D gene. This CDR3 has 14 residues. Germline CDR1 and CDR2: SGHRS and YFSETQ. V was shortened by 4 bases and J by 0 bases, with 10 bases between the two germline ends. The CDR3 reads CASSPKRYQETQYF. The CDR3 DNA reads as TGCGCCAGCAGCCCCAAGAGGTACCAAGAGACCCAGTACTTC.

The chain is built from TRBV6-1 and TRBJ2-7; tentative D call: TRBD1 (5 bases). The V end was cut by 4 bases, the J end by 1 base, with 14 bases between. In germline, CDR1 is MNHNS, CDR2 SASEGT. CDR3 length: 15 amino acids. The CDR3 loop reads CASSAGQGGSYEQYF. CDR3 DNA: TGTGCCAGCAGTGCAGGGCAGGGCGGATCCTACGAGCAGTACTTC.

This clone was observed a handful of times. CDR3 residues: CASSSGTVTYEQYF. In nucleotides, the CDR3 is TGTGCCAGCAGTTCCGGGACAGTAACCTACGAGCAGTACTTC. The chain combines TRBV28 with TRBJ2-7; 7 bases fit TRBD1. This CDR3 has 14 residues. CDR1 is MDHEN, CDR2 SYDVKM, per germline. With 4 bases clipped from V and 2 bases from J, the junction kept 5 bases outside the gene matches.

V usage is TRBV19 and J usage is TRBJ2-2; the D is unclear. The CDR3 is 15 residues long. Germline lookup yields CDR1 LNHDA and CDR2 SQIVND (reference sequence). With 7 bases removed from V and 1 base from J, the gap between germline ends came to 13 bases. In DNA, the CDR3 is TGTGCCAGTAACATGGGCAGGCGGAACACCGGGGAGCTGTTTTTT. This translates into CASNMGRRNTGELFF.

The chain employs TRBV9 and TRBJ1-5; the D gene is possibly TRBD1 (5 bases). The V end was cut by 8 bases, the J end by 0 bases, with 18 bases between. Germline CDR1 is SGDLS and CDR2 is YYNGEE. The CDR3 extends over 16 amino acids. Here the CDR3 DNA reads TGTGCCAGGAACCAACAGGACCTCTATAGCAATCAGCCCCAGCATTTT. As protein: CARNQQDLYSNQPQHF.

CDR3 amino acids: CASSSRLLGTDTQYF. CDR3 coding DNA: TGTGCCAGCAGCTCCCGGTTGCTAGGCACAGATACGCAGTATTTT. This chain connects TRBV9 to TRBJ2-3; no definite D call. Germline CDR1 is SGDLS and CDR2 is YYNGEE. V lost 4 bases and J 1 base, leaving 13 bases between the germline ends. The length of the CDR3 is 15 residues.